Following are 15 T cell receptor beta chains from one sample sequenced in a study of blood T cell repertoires in COVID-19. Repertoires were generated with immunoSEQ multiplex PCR, while TCRdb's copy carries only in-frame clones and drops some. The sample yields approximately 150,000 clones, 90% seen once. The sample taken for sequencing was peripheral blood. All receptors derive from a man aged 55 to 70 with active or convalescent COVID-19.

The chain combines TRBV28 with TRBJ2-1, with 8 bases that match TRBD1. Germline CDR1 is MDHEN and CDR2 is SYDVKM. The V and J ends lost 8 bases and 1 base, in that order; junction bases with no gene match: 16. The CDR3 is 18 residues long. In DNA, the CDR3 is TGTGCCAGCTACTCTTTTAGTGGGACAGGCGATTCCTACAATGAGCAGTTCTTC. Its translation is CASYSFSGTGDSYNEQFF.

The CDR3 region has the DNA TGTGCCAGCAGACATACAGGGAACGAGCAGTACTTC. Translated, it gives CASRHTGNEQYF. V gene TRBV12-3 or TRBV12-4 combines with J gene TRBJ2-7, with a weak D call TRBD1 (6 bases). The CDR3 has 12 residues. The V end lost 6 bases, the J end lost 5 bases, and 11 bases lay between the germline ends.

The chain is built from TRBV6-5 and TRBJ1-6; 7 bases line up with TRBD1. Trimming cost V 7 bases and J 4 bases; bases outside gene matches: 7. The germline V gene encodes CDR1 MNHEY and CDR2 SVGAGI. CDR3 size: 15 residues. CDR3 region: CASMTGLGYNSPLHF. CDR3 sequence (DNA): TGTGCCAGCATGACAGGGCTGGGGTATAATTCACCCCTCCACTTT.

The rearrangement joins TRBV3-1 (or the pseudogene TRBV3-2) to TRBJ2-2; 10 nucleotides match TRBD2. The V gene's germline CDR1 is LGHDT and CDR2 YNNKEL (reference sequence). Germline trimming cut 4 bases from V and 1 base from J; bases unmatched to any gene: 3. This CDR3 region has 16 residues. The CDR3 protein is CASSLQRGGNTGELFF. In nucleotides, the CDR3 is TGTGCCAGCAGCCTACAGCGGGGGGGGAACACCGGGGAGCTGTTTTTT.

The V and J genes are TRBV5-4 and TRBJ2-7; 8 bases agree with TRBD2. CDR3 length equals 13 residues. V gave up 4 bases and J gave up 4 bases; unmatched junction bases: 4. In germline, CDR1 is SGHNT, CDR2 YYREEE (reference sequence). CDR3 bases: TGTGCCAGCAGCCAGCCGGGGGGGTACGAGCAGTACTTC. Protein sequence: CASSQPGGYEQYF.

The rearrangement joins TRBV6-5 to TRBJ2-7, with 14 bases fitting TRBD2. Germline values: CDR1 MNHEY, CDR2 SVGAGI. CDR3 length: 16 amino acids. The trim removed 2 bases at V and 2 bases at J, leaving 2 bases unmatched. CDR3 coding DNA: TGTGCCAGCAGTTACGAGGGACTAGCGGGAGCCTACGAGCAGTACTTC. Protein: CASSYEGLAGAYEQYF.

This clone was seen a single time. The CDR3: CASSGTVVETQYF. CDR3 DNA: TGTGCCAGCAGCGGGACAGTGGTGGAGACCCAGTACTTC. The chain combines TRBV6-5 with TRBJ2-5; 7 bases align to TRBD1. The ends lost 6 bases at V and 5 bases at J; junction bases unmatched: 6. The CDR3 loop spans 13 amino acids. Germline-derived CDR1 and CDR2 are MNHEY and SVGAGI.

The J gene is TRBJ2-6, the V gene TRBV12-3 or TRBV12-4; D remains unclear. V was trimmed by 7 bases and J by 0 bases, leaving 4 bases between them. The CDR3 sequence is 13 residues long. The CDR3 spells CASTYSGANVLTF. In nucleotides, the CDR3 is TGTGCCAGCACTTACTCTGGGGCCAACGTCCTGACTTTC.

J is TRBJ1-2 and V is TRBV5-5; D remains ambiguous. The CDR3 length is 15 residues. The V gene lost 4 bases and the J gene lost 0 bases, with 13 bases spanning the gap. CDR1 and CDR2 (germline): SGHKS, YYEKEE (reference sequence). The CDR3 DNA reads TGTGCCAGCAGCCCGGGGTCGGAGACTAACTATGGCTACACCTTC. The encoded protein is CASSPGSETNYGYTF.

CDR3 DNA: TGTGCCTGGAGTAGCCTCACCCCAGGGGGCGGATCGGAAGCTTTCTTT. Translating it yields CAWSSLTPGGGSEAFF. This chain links TRBV30 with TRBJ1-1; TRBD1 aligns across 8 bases. The CDR3 covers 16 residues. V gave up 2 bases and J gave up 8 bases; unmatched junction bases: 16. The V gene's germline CDR1 is GTSNPN and CDR2 SVGIG (reference sequence).

The rearrangement uses TRBV12-5 and TRBJ1-3; TRBD1 aligns across 9 bases. This CDR3 comprises 14 residues. V was clipped by 1 base and J by 7 bases; unmatched bases: 2. The V gene's germline CDR1 is LGHNT and CDR2 FRNRAP. In DNA form, the CDR3 reads TGTGCTAGTGGTTTGGAGACAGGGGGGAACACCATATATTTT. Translating it yields CASGLETGGNTIYF.

The chain recombines TRBV5-6 with TRBJ1-5; no clear D. The CDR3 length is 15 residues. Germline CDR1 is SGHDT and CDR2 is YYEEEE. Trimming removed 1 base from V and 5 bases from J, with 13 bases in between. The CDR3 DNA sequence: TGTGCCAGCAGCTTGTATTTGAGGGAAGATCAGCCCCAGCATTTT. This encodes CASSLYLREDQPQHF.

This chain joins TRBV14 and TRBJ1-1; D may be TRBD1 (5 bases). The germline V and J ends were trimmed by 3 bases and 0 bases, with 14 bases remaining between them. Germline values: CDR1 SGHDN, CDR2 FVKESK. This CDR3 contains 16 residues. The CDR3 DNA sequence: TGTGCCAGCAGCCAGAGCGGGACCTTTATGAACACTGAAGCTTTCTTT. Translated: CASSQSGTFMNTEAFF.

This clone was detected once. The rearrangement joins TRBV11-2 to TRBJ1-2, with 11 bases aligning to TRBD1. The length of the CDR3 is 13 residues. Germline CDR1 reads SGHAT; CDR2 reads FQNNGV. V lost 5 bases, J lost 8 bases, and 4 bases stayed unmatched. The CDR3 DNA follows: TGTGCCAGCAGCCCGAGGACAGGGGGCGGCTACACCTTC. It codes for CASSPRTGGGYTF. The variable domain in full, with the rest retrieved from reference TRBV11-2 and TRBJ1-2, is EAGVAQSPRYKIIEKRQSVAFWCNPISGHATLYWYQQILGQGPKLLIQFQNNGVVDDSQLPKDRFSAERLKGVDSTLKIQPAKLEDSAVYLCASSPRTGGGYTFGSGTRLTVV.

The count of this clone is one. This rearrangement joins TRBV6-5 to TRBJ1-1; the D gene is possibly TRBD1 (6 bases). This CDR3 comprises 14 residues. Germline CDR1 reads MNHEY; CDR2 reads SVGAGI. The V end was cut by 6 bases, the J end by 3 bases, with 14 bases between. The CDR3 loop reads CASRLDRSYTEAFF. The DNA for the CDR3 is TGTGCCAGCAGACTCGACAGGTCCTACACTGAAGCTTTCTTT.